What follows are 2 T cell receptor beta chains derived from one specimen sequenced in a study of cytomegalovirus exposure and HLA in healthy donors. PCR amplification relied on 60 Vbeta primers (plus 13 Jbeta primers). Data came from immunoSEQ multiplex PCR; TCRdb stores just in-frame clones and leaves some out. The sample has some 150,000 clones; over 70% are singletons. The source material was PBMCs. The source is a man aged 25-45 years in good health and CMV-seronegative.

This chain joins TRBV19 and TRBJ2-5; 9 positions agree with TRBD2. The CDR3 contains 17 residues. With V trimmed by 10 bases and J by 5 bases, 20 bases remained unmatched. Germline CDR1 is LNHDA and CDR2 is SQIVND (reference sequence). The CDR3 spells CATSINIAAGGSETQYF. DNA for the CDR3: TGTGCCACGAGTATAAATATCGCGGCGGGGGGGAGTGAGACCCAGTACTTC. Looking up the rest from reference TRBV19 and TRBJ2-5 gives the full variable domain: DGGITQSPKYLFRKEGQNVTLSCEQNLNHDAMYWYRQDPGQGLRLIYYSQIVNDFQKGDIAEGYSVSREKKESFPLTVTSAQKNPTAFYLCATSINIAAGGSETQYFGPGTRLLVL.

This chain's CDR3 is CASSLSRGEQYF. The CDR3 DNA sequence: TGTGCCAGCAGCTTAAGCCGAGGCGAGCAGTACTTC. The chain uses TRBV7-9 and TRBJ2-7; the D is unclear. This CDR3 contains 12 residues. Germline assignment: CDR1 SEHNR and CDR2 FQNEAQ (reference sequence). Trimming took 2 bases from V and 6 from J, leaving 8 bases between them.